This TCR beta chain was identified in a study of blood T cell repertoires in COVID-19. About the study: Material from acute and convalescent COVID-19 was sourced from the United States, Italy and Spain. The cDNA or gDNA used as material had been derived from T cells, B-cell-depleted T cells, or PBMCs.

As originally analysed: Amplification of reference gene primers was used by the study to estimate nucleated cell counts. Profiled with immunoSEQ multiplex PCR; TCRdb holds only in-frame clones, not every one. V, J and clone size derive from that table, while D and trimming were established from the DNA sequence. The sample includes under 70,000 clones, roughly 90% of them seen just once. The germline gives CDR1 GTSNPN, CDR2 SVGIG (reference sequence). CDR3 length: 11 residues. Trimming took off 2 bases at V and 7 bases at J, with 6 bases between the two ends. The sequenced sample was peripheral blood. The receptor was isolated from a human donor with active COVID-19. The donor label of this sample is uncertain. The chain is built from TRBV30 and TRBJ2-1; D possibly corresponds to TRBD1 (6 bases). The CDR3 nucleotides are TGTGCCTGGAGTAGGGGGAATGAGCAGTTCTTC. Its translation is CAWSRGNEQFF.